This T cell receptor beta chain is from a study of control samples from healthy donors and cancer patients. Generated by immunoSEQ multiplex PCR, the TCRdb table keeps only in-frame clones and is missing some. The top ten clones hold approximately 4% of a sample with roughly 180,000 clones, approximately 92% of them seen once. From germline, CDR1 is KGHSH and CDR2 LQKENI. V gave up 2 bases and J gave up 5 bases, with 5 bases separating them. This CDR3 comprises 12 residues. The chain has TRBV18 and TRBJ2-3; D unresolved. The specimen sequenced was blood. The receptor comes from a woman aged 55-70 years in good health. The CDR3 loop is CASSPSGDTQYF. The CDR3 DNA follows: TGTGCCAGCTCACCAAGTGGAGATACGCAGTATTTT.